This TCR beta chain was sequenced for a study of cytomegalovirus exposure and HLA in healthy donors. Findings and caveats of the study: A few chains linked to CMV were shown in vitro to be specific for CMV antigens.

This CDR3 has 13 amino acids. V dropped 3 bases and J dropped 3 bases, with 8 bases sitting between them. Germline V lookup: CDR1 MDHEN, CDR2 SYDVKM. Method: immunoSEQ multiplex PCR; TCRdb's copy keeps in-frame clones and lacks some. This table holds 150,000 to 170,000 clones, 86% found once. On this clone itself: The antigen remains undetermined.

The rearrangement joins TRBV28 to TRBJ1-2; weak D call: TRBD1 (6 bases). The clonotype originates from a man between 18 and 35 years old in good health and CMV-seropositive. Material: PBMCs. As DNA, the CDR3 is TGTGCCAGCAGTTTCCAGGGGTACTATGGCTACACCTTC. Translated, it gives CASSFQGYYGYTF.